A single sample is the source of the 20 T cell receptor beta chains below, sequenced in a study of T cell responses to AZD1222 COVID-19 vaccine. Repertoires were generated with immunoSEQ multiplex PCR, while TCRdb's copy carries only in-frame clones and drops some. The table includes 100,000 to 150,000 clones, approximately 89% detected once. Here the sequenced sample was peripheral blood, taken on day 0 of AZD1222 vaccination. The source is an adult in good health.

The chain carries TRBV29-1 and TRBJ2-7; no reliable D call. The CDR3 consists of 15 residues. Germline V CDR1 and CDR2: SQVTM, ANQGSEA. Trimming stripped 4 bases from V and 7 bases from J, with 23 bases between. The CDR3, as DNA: TGCAGCGTTGGTTTCGCCGGGTCCTCGATGGAAGAGCAGTACTTC. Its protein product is CSVGFAGSSMEEQYF.

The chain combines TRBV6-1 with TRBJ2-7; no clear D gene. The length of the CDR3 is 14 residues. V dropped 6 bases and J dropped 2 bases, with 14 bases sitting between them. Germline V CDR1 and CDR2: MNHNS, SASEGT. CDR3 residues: CASSTTGAPYEQYF. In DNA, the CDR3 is TGTGCCAGCAGCACCACGGGTGCACCCTACGAGCAGTACTTC.

CDR3 sequence (DNA): TGCAGCGTAAACTCTGGGGCCAACGTCCTGACTTTC. Translating it yields CSVNSGANVLTF. The rearrangement links TRBV29-1 to TRBJ2-6; D is unclear. This CDR3 spans 12 amino acids. Trimming removed 6 bases from V and 0 bases from J, with 3 bases in between. Germline V CDR1 and CDR2: SQVTM, ANQGSEA.

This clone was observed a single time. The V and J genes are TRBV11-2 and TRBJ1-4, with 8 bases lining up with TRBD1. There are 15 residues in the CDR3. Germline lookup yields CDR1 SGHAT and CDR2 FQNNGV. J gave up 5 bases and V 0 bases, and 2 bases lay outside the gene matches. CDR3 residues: CASSLDRDRNEKLFF. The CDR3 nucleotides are TGTGCCAGCAGCTTAGATAGGGACAGGAATGAAAAACTGTTTTTT. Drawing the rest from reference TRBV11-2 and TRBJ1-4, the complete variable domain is EAGVAQSPRYKIIEKRQSVAFWCNPISGHATLYWYQQILGQGPKLLIQFQNNGVVDDSQLPKDRFSAERLKGVDSTLKIQPAKLEDSAVYLCASSLDRDRNEKLFFGSGTQLSVL.

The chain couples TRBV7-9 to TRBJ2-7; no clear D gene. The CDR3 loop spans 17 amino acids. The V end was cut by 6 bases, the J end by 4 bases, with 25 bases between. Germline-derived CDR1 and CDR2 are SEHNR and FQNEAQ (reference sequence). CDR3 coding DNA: TGTGCCAGCAGTCTGAGGAGCCCCCGTGTTATCAGGTACGAGCAGTACTTC. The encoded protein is CASSLRSPRVIRYEQYF.

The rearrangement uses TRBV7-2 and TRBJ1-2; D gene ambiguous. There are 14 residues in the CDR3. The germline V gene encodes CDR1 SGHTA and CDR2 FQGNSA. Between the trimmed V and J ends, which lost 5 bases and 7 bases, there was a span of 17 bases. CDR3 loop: CASSIPGYVIGYTF. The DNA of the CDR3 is TGTGCCAGCAGCATTCCGGGGTACGTGATTGGCTACACCTTC. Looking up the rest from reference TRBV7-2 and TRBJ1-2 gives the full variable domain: GAGVSQSPSNKVTEKGKDVELRCDPISGHTALYWYRQSLGQGLEFLIYFQGNSAPDKSGLPSDRFSAERTGGSVSTLTIQRTQQEDSAVYLCASSIPGYVIGYTFGSGTRLTVV.

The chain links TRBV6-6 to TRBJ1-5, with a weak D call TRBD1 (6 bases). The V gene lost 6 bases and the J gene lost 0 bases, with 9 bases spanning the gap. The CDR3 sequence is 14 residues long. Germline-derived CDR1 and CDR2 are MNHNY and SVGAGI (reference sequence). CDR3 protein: CASSSGASNQPQHF. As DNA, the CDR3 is TGTGCCAGCAGCTCGGGGGCTAGCAATCAGCCCCAGCATTTT.

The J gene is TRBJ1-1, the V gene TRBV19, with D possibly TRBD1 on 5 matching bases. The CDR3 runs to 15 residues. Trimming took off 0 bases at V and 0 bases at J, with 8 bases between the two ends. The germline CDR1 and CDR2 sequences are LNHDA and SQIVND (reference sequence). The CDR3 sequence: CASSIEGRLNTEAFF. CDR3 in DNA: TGTGCCAGTAGTATAGAGGGACGGCTGAACACTGAAGCTTTCTTT. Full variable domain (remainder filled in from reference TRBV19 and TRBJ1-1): DGGITQSPKYLFRKEGQNVTLSCEQNLNHDAMYWYRQDPGQGLRLIYYSQIVNDFQKGDIAEGYSVSREKKESFPLTVTSAQKNPTAFYLCASSIEGRLNTEAFFGQGTRLTVV.

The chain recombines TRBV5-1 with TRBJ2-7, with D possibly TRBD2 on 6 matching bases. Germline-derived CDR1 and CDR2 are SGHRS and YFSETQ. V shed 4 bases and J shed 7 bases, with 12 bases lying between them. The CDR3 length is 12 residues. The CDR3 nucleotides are TGCGCCAGCAGCAGGGAGGAATCAGAGCAGTACTTC. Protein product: CASSREESEQYF.

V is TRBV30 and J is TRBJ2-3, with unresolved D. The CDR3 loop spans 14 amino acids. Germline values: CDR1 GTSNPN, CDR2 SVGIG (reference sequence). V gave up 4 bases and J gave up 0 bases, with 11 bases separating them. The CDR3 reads CAWTTLPSTDTQYF. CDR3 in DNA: TGTGCCTGGACCACGTTGCCTAGCACAGATACGCAGTATTTT.

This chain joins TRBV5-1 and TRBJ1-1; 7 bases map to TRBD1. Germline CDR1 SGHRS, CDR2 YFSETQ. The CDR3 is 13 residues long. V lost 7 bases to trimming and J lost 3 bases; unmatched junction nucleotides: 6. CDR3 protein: CASRPTGDTEAFF. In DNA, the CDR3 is TGCGCCAGCCGTCCAACAGGGGACACTGAAGCTTTCTTT.

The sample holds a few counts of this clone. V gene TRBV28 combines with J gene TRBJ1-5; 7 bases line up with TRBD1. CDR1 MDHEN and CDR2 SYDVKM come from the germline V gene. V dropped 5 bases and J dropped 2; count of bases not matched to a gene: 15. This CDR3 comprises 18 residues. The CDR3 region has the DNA TGTGCCAGCAGTCCCTCTCATATCCGCACAGGGGGCAATCAGCCCCAGCATTTT. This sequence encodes CASSPSHIRTGGNQPQHF.

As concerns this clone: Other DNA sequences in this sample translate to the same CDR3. CDR3 bases: TGCGCCAGCAGGGCAGGCGCCTACGAGCAGTACTTC. Amino acids: CASRAGAYEQYF. This chain connects TRBV5-1 to TRBJ2-7; D is uncertain. V was shortened by 5 bases and J by 2 bases, with 8 bases between the two germline ends. The germline V gene has CDR1 SGHRS and CDR2 YFSETQ. CDR3 length: 12 residues. Full variable domain (missing parts from reference TRBV5-1 and TRBJ2-7): KAGVTQTPRYLIKTRGQQVTLSCSPISGHRSVSWYQQTPGQGLQFLFEYFSETQRNKGNFPGRFSGRQFSNSRSEMNVSTLELGDSALYLCASRAGAYEQYFGPGTRLTVT.

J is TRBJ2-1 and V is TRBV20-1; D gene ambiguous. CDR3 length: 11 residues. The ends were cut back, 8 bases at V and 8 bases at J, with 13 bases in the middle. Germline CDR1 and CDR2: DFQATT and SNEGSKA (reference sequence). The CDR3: CSPIRGDEQFF. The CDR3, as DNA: TGCAGTCCAATTCGTGGGGATGAGCAGTTCTTC.

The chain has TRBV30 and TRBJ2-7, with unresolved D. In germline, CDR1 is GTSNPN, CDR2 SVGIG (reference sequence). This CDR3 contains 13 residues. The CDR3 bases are TGTGCTCTTAATTCAGGATACAACTACGAGCAGTACTTC. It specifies CALNSGYNYEQYF.

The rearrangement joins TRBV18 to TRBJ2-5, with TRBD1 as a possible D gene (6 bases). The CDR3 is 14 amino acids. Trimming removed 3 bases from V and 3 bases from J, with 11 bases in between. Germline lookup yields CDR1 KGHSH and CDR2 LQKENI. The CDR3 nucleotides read TGTGCCAGCTCACCGCCGGGACAAGAAGAGACCCAGTACTTC. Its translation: CASSPPGQEETQYF. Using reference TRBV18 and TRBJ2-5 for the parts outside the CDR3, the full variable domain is NAGVMQNPRHLVRRRGQEARLRCSPMKGHSHVYWYRQLPEEGLKFMVYLQKENIIDESGMPKERFSAEFPKEGPSILRIQQVVRGDSAAYFCASSPPGQEETQYFGPGTRLLVL.

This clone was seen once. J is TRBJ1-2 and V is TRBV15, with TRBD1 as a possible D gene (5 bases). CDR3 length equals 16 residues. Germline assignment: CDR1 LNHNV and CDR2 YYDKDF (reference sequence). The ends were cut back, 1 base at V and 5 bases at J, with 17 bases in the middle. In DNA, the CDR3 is TGTGCCACCAGCAGAGGAGGGCAGGGAGAAGGGTATGGCTACACCTTC. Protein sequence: CATSRGGQGEGYGYTF.

CDR3 amino acids: CASSLGTGGDTEAFF. CDR3 nucleotides: TGTGCCAGCAGCTTGGGGACAGGGGGTGACACTGAAGCTTTCTTT. The rearrangement links TRBV5-4 to TRBJ1-1; 10 nucleotides match TRBD1. V gave up 0 bases and J gave up 3 bases; unmatched junction bases: 2. In germline, CDR1 is SGHNT, CDR2 YYREEE (reference sequence). The length of the CDR3 is 15 residues.

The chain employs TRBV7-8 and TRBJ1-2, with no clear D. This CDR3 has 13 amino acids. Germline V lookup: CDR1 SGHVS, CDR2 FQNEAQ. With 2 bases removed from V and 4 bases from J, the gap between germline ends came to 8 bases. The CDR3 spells CASSLRVIYGYTF. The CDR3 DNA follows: TGTGCCAGCAGCTTAAGGGTCATCTATGGCTACACCTTC. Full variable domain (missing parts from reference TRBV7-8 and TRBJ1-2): GAGVSQSPRYKVAKRGQDVALRCDPISGHVSLFWYQQALGQGPEFLTYFQNEAQLDKSGLPSDRFFAERPEGSVSTLKIQRTQQEDSAVYLCASSLRVIYGYTFGSGTRLTVV.

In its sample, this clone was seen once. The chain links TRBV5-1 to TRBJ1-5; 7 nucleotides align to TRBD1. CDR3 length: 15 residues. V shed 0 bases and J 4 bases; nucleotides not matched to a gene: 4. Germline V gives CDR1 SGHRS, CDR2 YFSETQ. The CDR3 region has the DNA TGCGCCAGCAGCTTGGGACAGGGTCGGAATCAGCCCCAGCATTTT. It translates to CASSLGQGRNQPQHF.